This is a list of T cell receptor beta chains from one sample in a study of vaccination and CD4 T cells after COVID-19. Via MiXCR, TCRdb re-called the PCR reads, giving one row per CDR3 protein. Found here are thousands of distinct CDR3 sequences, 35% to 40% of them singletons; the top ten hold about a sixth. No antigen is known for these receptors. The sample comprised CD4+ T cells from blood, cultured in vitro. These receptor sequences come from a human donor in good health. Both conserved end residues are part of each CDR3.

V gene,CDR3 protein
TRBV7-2,CASRAGGTLSYEQYF
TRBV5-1,CASSGLGNTEAFF
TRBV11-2,CASSFGVKRGTEAFF
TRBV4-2,CASSQGVHQPQHF
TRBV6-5,CASSYSIAEPQHF
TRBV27,CASSHGQGGQPQHF
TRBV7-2,CASRSGGGPGELFF
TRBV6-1,CASSEFKPNTEAFF
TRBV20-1,CSANTGVGQPQHF
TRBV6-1,CASSEAHRVSYEQYF
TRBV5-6,CASRDQNPRVLQYF
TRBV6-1,CASRTTSGTEAFF
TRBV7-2,CASSLSGRAREQYF
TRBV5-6,CASSLWDRPRQPQHF
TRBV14,CASSQTSRNYGYTF
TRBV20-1,CSATRSRGTEAFF
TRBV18,CASSPSRGGGYTF
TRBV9,CASSAGPLGSYEQYF
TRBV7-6,CASSGGETQYF
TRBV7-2,CASSWTSSSTDTQYF
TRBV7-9,CASSPAGRGVDEQYF
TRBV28,CASSPDRGNSPLHF
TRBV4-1,CASSQVFQELAANTGGLFF
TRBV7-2,CASRLAGASTDTQYF
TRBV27,CASSFRVHTF
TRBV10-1,CASSESTPQPQHF